The rows below give T cell receptor beta chains drawn from one sample of a study of a mutant IDH1 vaccine in newly diagnosed glioma. The repertoire was sequenced with immunoSEQ multiplex PCR; TCRdb's copy has only in-frame clones and lacks some. The table has around 30,000 clones, 80% seen once. These receptors' targets are unknown. The sequenced sample was PBMCs, obtained from a glioma patient whose treatment included an IDH1 peptide vaccine. These receptor sequences come from a woman aged 18-29 years with glioma. The CDR3 runs from the conserved cysteine through the conserved F or W. A D gene is named only where the DNA matches it firmly. Rows may omit the clone size; those that give it use once, few, many or a size class.

D: TRBD1
size: .
V: TRBV5-8
J: TRBJ1-5
CDR3: CASSRQGGNQPQHF
DNA: TGTGCCAGCAGCCGACAGGGGGGCAATCAGCCCCAGCATTTT

D: .
size: once
V: TRBV6-1
J: TRBJ2-1
CDR3: CASSPLSRGSNEQFF
DNA: TGTGCCAGCAGTCCCCTTTCGAGAGGGAGCAATGAGCAGTTCTTC

D: .
size: .
V: TRBV11-2
J: TRBJ1-3
CDR3: CASRIGAASGNTIYF
DNA: TGTGCCAGCAGGATAGGGGCGGCCTCTGGAAACACCATATATTTT

D: TRBD1
size: few
V: TRBV19
J: TRBJ1-2
CDR3: CASRGQPYGYTF
DNA: TGTGCCAGTAGGGGACAGCCCTATGGCTACACCTTC

D: .
size: .
V: TRBV6-5
J: TRBJ1-3
CDR3: CASRLGTSSGNTIYF
DNA: TGTGCCAGCAGACTAGGGACATCTTCTGGAAACACCATATATTTT

D: .
size: .
V: TRBV11-2
J: TRBJ2-3
CDR3: CASSLPHHTDTQYF
DNA: TGTGCCAGCAGCTTACCTCATCACACAGATACGCAGTATTTT

D: TRBD2
size: .
V: TRBV4-1
J: TRBJ2-1
CDR3: CASSQGTSGGVVNEQFF
DNA: TGCGCCAGCAGCCAAGGGACTAGCGGGGGGGTAGTGAATGAGCAGTTCTTC

D: .
size: .
V: TRBV25-1
J: TRBJ2-7
CDR3: CASSELDSYEQYF
DNA: TGTGCCAGCAGTGAATTGGACAGTTACGAGCAGTACTTC

D: .
size: .
V: TRBV28
J: TRBJ2-3
CDR3: CASSPSTDTQYF
DNA: TGTGCCAGCAGCCCCAGCACAGATACGCAGTATTTT

D: TRBD1
size: .
V: TRBV2
J: TRBJ2-7
CDR3: CASSLGQGYEQYF
DNA: TGTGCCAGCAGTTTGGGACAGGGCTACGAGCAGTACTTC

D: TRBD1
size: .
V: TRBV19
J: TRBJ1-5
CDR3: CASRVGQGENQPQHF
DNA: TGTGCCAGTAGGGTGGGACAGGGAGAGAATCAGCCCCAGCATTTT

D: TRBD2
size: .
V: TRBV7-2
J: TRBJ2-7
CDR3: CASSLVAGGNSYEQYF
DNA: TGTGCCAGCAGCTTAGTGGCGGGAGGAAACTCCTACGAGCAGTACTTC

D: TRBD1
size: .
V: TRBV5-6
J: TRBJ1-2
CDR3: CASLGQVFYGYTF
DNA: TGTGCCAGCTTAGGACAGGTGTTCTATGGCTACACCTTC

D: TRBD1
size: .
V: TRBV7-8
J: TRBJ1-2
CDR3: CASSLYRGMNYGYTF
DNA: TGTGCCAGCAGCTTATACAGGGGGATGAACTATGGCTACACCTTC

D: TRBD1
size: .
V: TRBV30
J: TRBJ1-2
CDR3: CAWGRTGGIGGYTF
DNA: TGTGCCTGGGGGCGGACAGGGGGCATAGGTGGCTACACCTTC

D: .
size: .
V: TRBV28
J: TRBJ2-3
CDR3: CASSLVPGWGDTQYF
DNA: TGTGCCAGCAGTTTAGTTCCGGGATGGGGGGATACGCAGTATTTT

D: .
size: .
V: TRBV7-7
J: TRBJ2-5
CDR3: CASSPRTGRGQETQYF
DNA: TGTGCTAGCAGCCCACGGACAGGGAGGGGTCAAGAGACCCAGTACTTC

D: .
size: .
V: TRBV28
J: TRBJ1-5
CDR3: CASSRRRIINQPQHF
DNA: TGTGCCAGCAGCCGGAGACGTATTATCAATCAGCCCCAGCATTTT

D: .
size: few
V: TRBV6-6
J: TRBJ1-6
CDR3: CASRGGQGNSPLHF
DNA: TGTGCCAGCAGGGGGGGGCAGGGGAATTCACCCCTCCACTTT

D: .
size: .
V: TRBV21-1
J: TRBJ1-1
CDR3: CASSKSSTGRNTEAFF
DNA: TGTGCCAGCAGCAAATCTTCGACAGGGAGAAACACTGAAGCTTTCTTT

D: .
size: .
V: TRBV6-1
J: TRBJ1-3
CDR3: CASSDGQGSGNTIYF
DNA: TGTGCCAGCAGTGATGGTCAGGGTAGTGGAAACACCATATATTTT

D: TRBD2
size: .
V: TRBV7-2
J: TRBJ2-7
CDR3: CASSLEPSGSYEQYF
DNA: TGTGCCAGCAGCTTAGAACCTAGCGGGTCTTACGAGCAGTACTTC

D: TRBD1
size: .
V: TRBV7-8
J: TRBJ2-2
CDR3: CASSFGDRVIAGELFF
DNA: TGTGCCAGCAGCTTTGGGGACAGGGTAATTGCCGGGGAGCTGTTTTTT

D: .
size: .
V: TRBV7-8
J: TRBJ2-7
CDR3: CASSLAWTWQGEQYF
DNA: TGTGCCAGCAGCTTAGCCTGGACATGGCAGGGCGAGCAGTACTTC

D: .
size: .
V: TRBV19
J: TRBJ1-5
CDR3: CASSPTPNQPQHF
DNA: TGTGCCAGTAGTCCGACTCCCAATCAGCCCCAGCATTTT

D: TRBD2
size: .
V: TRBV5-1
J: TRBJ2-1
CDR3: CASSVTGLAMNNEQFF
DNA: TGCGCCAGCAGCGTCACGGGACTAGCGATGAACAATGAGCAGTTCTTC

D: .
size: once
V: TRBV29-1
J: TRBJ2-2
CDR3: CSVRPMGTGELFF
DNA: TGCAGCGTTAGGCCTATGGGCACCGGGGAGCTGTTTTTT

D: .
size: .
V: TRBV5-1
J: TRBJ1-2
CDR3: CASSLSGDGNGYTF
DNA: TGCGCCAGCAGCTTGTCTGGGGATGGGAATGGCTACACCTTC

D: .
size: .
V: TRBV5-4
J: TRBJ2-7
CDR3: CASSRGREPYYEQYF
DNA: TGTGCCAGCAGCAGGGGCCGGGAGCCGTACTACGAGCAGTACTTC

D: .
size: few
V: TRBV2
J: TRBJ2-7
CDR3: CASSRGRREQYF
DNA: TGTGCCAGCAGTAGGGGGAGGCGGGAGCAGTACTTC

D: .
size: .
V: TRBV2
J: TRBJ1-5
CDR3: CASSGGRIQPQHF
DNA: TGTGCCAGCAGTGGGGGCAGGATTCAGCCCCAGCATTTT

D: TRBD1
size: .
V: TRBV6-6
J: TRBJ1-4
CDR3: CASNTGTGDEKLFF
DNA: TGTGCCAGCAATACGGGGACAGGGGATGAAAAACTGTTTTTT

D: TRBD2
size: .
V: TRBV4-2
J: TRBJ2-5
CDR3: CASSQAGGFGGQETQYF
DNA: TGTGCCAGCAGCCAAGCGGGAGGGTTCGGTGGCCAAGAGACCCAGTACTTC

D: .
size: .
V: TRBV28
J: TRBJ1-1
CDR3: CASSTSTEAFF
DNA: TGTGCCAGCAGTACCTCAACTGAAGCTTTCTTT

D: .
size: .
V: TRBV7-9
J: TRBJ1-5
CDR3: CASSLARQTNEHQPQHF
DNA: TGTGCCAGCAGCTTAGCTCGGCAGACAAATGAGCATCAGCCCCAGCATTTT

D: .
size: .
V: TRBV6-5
J: TRBJ1-1
CDR3: CASRRRAGITEAFF
DNA: TGTGCCAGCAGGCGCAGGGCGGGAATAACTGAAGCTTTCTTT

D: TRBD1
size: .
V: TRBV2
J: TRBJ1-2
CDR3: CASRGTGGEGYGYTF
DNA: TGTGCCAGCAGGGGGACAGGGGGTGAAGGCTATGGCTACACCTTC

D: .
size: .
V: TRBV9
J: TRBJ1-5
CDR3: CASSVAGSNQPQHF
DNA: TGTGCCAGCAGCGTAGCAGGAAGCAATCAGCCCCAGCATTTT

D: TRBD1
size: .
V: TRBV10-3
J: TRBJ2-7
CDR3: CAIREGQGVNEQYF
DNA: TGTGCCATCAGGGAAGGACAGGGAGTCAACGAGCAGTACTTC

D: .
size: .
V: TRBV19
J: TRBJ1-1
CDR3: CASSIGVYTEAFF
DNA: TGTGCCAGTAGTATTGGGGTGTACACTGAAGCTTTCTTT

D: TRBD1
size: .
V: TRBV5-1
J: TRBJ1-6
CDR3: CASSAGQNNSPLHF
DNA: TGCGCCAGCAGCGCGGGACAGAATAATTCACCCCTCCACTTT

D: .
size: .
V: TRBV6-1
J: TRBJ2-1
CDR3: CASSEALRGGLDEQFF
DNA: TGTGCCAGCAGTGAAGCACTAAGGGGCGGTTTGGATGAGCAGTTCTTC

D: TRBD2
size: .
V: TRBV6-5
J: TRBJ2-7
CDR3: CASSLAGEQYF
DNA: TGTGCCAGCAGTCTAGCGGGCGAGCAGTACTTC

D: .
size: .
V: TRBV11-2
J: TRBJ1-2
CDR3: CASSSMGGSNYGYTF
DNA: TGTGCCAGCAGCTCTATGGGGGGGTCTAACTATGGCTACACCTTC

D: .
size: .
V: TRBV6-1
J: TRBJ2-1
CDR3: CASSELRENNEQFF
DNA: TGTGCCAGCAGTGAACTTCGGGAGAACAATGAGCAGTTCTTC

D: TRBD2
size: .
V: TRBV18
J: TRBJ2-1
CDR3: CASSPGLAVRDEQFF
DNA: TGTGCCAGCTCACCAGGACTAGCGGTCAGGGATGAGCAGTTCTTC

D: .
size: .
V: TRBV7-2
J: TRBJ1-3
CDR3: CASSLLTSGGNTIYF
DNA: TGTGCCAGCAGCTTACTGACTTCAGGGGGAAACACCATATATTTT

D: .
size: .
V: TRBV2
J: TRBJ2-3
CDR3: CASQTGASTDTQYF
DNA: TGTGCCAGCCAGACGGGGGCTAGCACAGATACGCAGTATTTT

D: TRBD2
size: .
V: TRBV6-4
J: TRBJ2-2
CDR3: CASSDSGAGGPSDTGELFF
DNA: TGTGCCAGCAGTGACTCGGGGGCGGGAGGGCCCTCAGACACCGGGGAGCTGTTTTTT

D: .
size: few
V: TRBV6-6
J: TRBJ1-6
CDR3: CASSYGTGGSNSPLHF
DNA: TGTGCCAGCAGTTACGGTACCGGAGGTTCTAATTCACCCCTCCACTTT